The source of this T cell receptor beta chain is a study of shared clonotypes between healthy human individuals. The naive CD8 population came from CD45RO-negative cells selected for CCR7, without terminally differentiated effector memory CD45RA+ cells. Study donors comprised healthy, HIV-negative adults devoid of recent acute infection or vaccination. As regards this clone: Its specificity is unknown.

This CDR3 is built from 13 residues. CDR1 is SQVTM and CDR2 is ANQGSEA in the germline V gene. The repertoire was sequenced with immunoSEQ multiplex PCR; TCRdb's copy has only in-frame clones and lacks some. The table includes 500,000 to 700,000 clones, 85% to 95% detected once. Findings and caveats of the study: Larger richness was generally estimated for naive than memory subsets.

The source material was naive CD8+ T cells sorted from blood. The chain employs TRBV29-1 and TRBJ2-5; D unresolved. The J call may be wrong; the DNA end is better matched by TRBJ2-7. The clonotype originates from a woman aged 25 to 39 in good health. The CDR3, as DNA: TGCAGCGTTGAAGATATAGGAAACTACGAGCAGTACTTC. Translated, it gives CSVEDIGNYEQYF.